This T cell receptor beta chain was sequenced during a study of beta chain features in type 1 diabetes. This clone was picked up a small number of times. Its antigen is unknown. V was trimmed by 7 bases and J by 1 base, leaving 16 bases between them. CDR3 length equals 15 residues. CDR1 and CDR2 (germline): SGHTA, FQGNSA. All of the isolated RNA was reverse transcribed, so expressed TCRB transcripts were sequenced. The assay was immunoSEQ multiplex PCR, and TCRdb's table has in-frame clones only and misses some. The sample lists roughly 140,000 clones; around 10% were seen once. The study, taken as a whole, reports: Unsettled here was the matter of whether HLA type influences TCRB rearrangement.

The J gene is TRBJ1-1, the V gene TRBV7-2, with D perhaps TRBD1 (5 bases). The sequence derives from a man aged 18 to 30 in good health. The sequenced material came from central memory CD4+ T cells from blood. CDR3 loop: CASTTPRGENTEAFF. CDR3 DNA: TGTGCCAGCACCACCCCACGGGGGGAGAACACTGAAGCTTTCTTT.